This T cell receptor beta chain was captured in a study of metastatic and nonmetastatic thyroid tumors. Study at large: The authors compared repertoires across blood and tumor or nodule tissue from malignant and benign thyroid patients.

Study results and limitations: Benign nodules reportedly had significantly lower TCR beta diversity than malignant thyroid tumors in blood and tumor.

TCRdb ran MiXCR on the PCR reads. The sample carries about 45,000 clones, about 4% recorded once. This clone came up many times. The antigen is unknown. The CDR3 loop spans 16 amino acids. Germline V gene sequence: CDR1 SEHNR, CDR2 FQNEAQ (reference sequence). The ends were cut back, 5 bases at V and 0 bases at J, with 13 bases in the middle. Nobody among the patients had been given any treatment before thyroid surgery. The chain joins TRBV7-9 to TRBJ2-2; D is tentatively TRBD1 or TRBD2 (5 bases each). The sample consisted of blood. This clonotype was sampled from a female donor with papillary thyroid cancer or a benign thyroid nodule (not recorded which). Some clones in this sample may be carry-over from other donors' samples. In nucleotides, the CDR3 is TGTGCCAGCAGCCCCGGTTGGGGGACGAACACCGGGGAGCTGTTTTTT. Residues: CASSPGWGTNTGELFF.